This is a list of T cell receptor beta chains from one sample in a study of cytomegalovirus exposure and HLA in healthy donors. Sequencing used immunoSEQ multiplex PCR; TCRdb keeps in-frame clones, though not all of them. The table lists approximately 58,000 clones, roughly nine tenths of them singletons. Material for sequencing was PBMCs. Receptors originate from a woman in her thirties in good health and CMV-seronegative. Each CDR3 is given with its conserved first and last residue. The order of the fields is clone size, J gene, D gene, V gene, CDR3 protein, CDR3 DNA. The D gene is left open where the match is weak. The listing skips clone size in some rows; elsewhere it reads once, few, many or a size class.

size: .; J: TRBJ2-7; D: .; V: TRBV7-2; CDR3: CASGPNAGARYEQYF; DNA: TGTGCCAGCGGCCCTAACGCGGGGGCGCGATACGAGCAGTACTTC
size: .; J: TRBJ2-1; D: TRBD2; V: TRBV7-2; CDR3: CASSEGTSGTPRYNEQFF; DNA: TGTGCCAGCAGCGAAGGGACTAGCGGGACCCCTAGATACAATGAGCAGTTCTTC
size: .; J: TRBJ2-1; D: .; V: TRBV11-2; CDR3: CASRGLILGNEQFF; DNA: TGTGCCAGCAGGGGACTCATCTTGGGCAATGAGCAGTTCTTC
size: .; J: TRBJ2-1; D: TRBD1; V: TRBV30; CDR3: CAWMLTGGNNEQFF; DNA: TGTGCCTGGATGTTAACAGGGGGTAACAATGAGCAGTTCTTC
size: .; J: TRBJ1-1; D: TRBD1; V: TRBV28; CDR3: CASRGTGDVTEAFF; DNA: TGTGCCAGCAGAGGGACAGGGGATGTCACTGAAGCTTTCTTT
size: .; J: TRBJ1-5; D: .; V: TRBV10-3; CDR3: CAISDGPNQPQHF; DNA: TGTGCCATCAGTGATGGGCCGAATCAGCCCCAGCATTTT
size: .; J: TRBJ2-5; D: TRBD2; V: TRBV7-2; CDR3: CASSFGTSGSEETQYF; DNA: TGTGCCAGCAGCTTCGGGACTAGCGGGAGTGAGGAGACCCAGTACTTC
size: .; J: TRBJ2-2; D: TRBD2; V: TRBV19; CDR3: CASISLAGSGELFF; DNA: TGTGCCAGTATATCACTAGCGGGATCCGGGGAGCTGTTTTTT
size: .; J: TRBJ2-2; D: TRBD1; V: TRBV27; CDR3: CASSRDRSNTGELFF; DNA: TGTGCCAGCAGTCGGGACAGGTCAAACACCGGGGAGCTGTTTTTT
size: few; J: TRBJ2-2; D: .; V: TRBV9; CDR3: CASSVVDTGELFF; DNA: TGTGCCAGCAGCGTAGTCGACACCGGGGAGCTGTTTTTT
size: .; J: TRBJ2-1; D: TRBD1; V: TRBV27; CDR3: CASSFIFRDSQGNEQFF; DNA: TGTGCCAGCAGTTTCATATTCCGGGACAGCCAGGGCAATGAGCAGTTCTTC
size: .; J: TRBJ2-3; D: TRBD1; V: TRBV5-1; CDR3: CASSPRTGVGTDTQYF; DNA: TGCGCCAGCAGCCCTAGGACAGGGGTGGGCACAGATACGCAGTATTTT
size: .; J: TRBJ2-5; D: .; V: TRBV5-4; CDR3: CASSLLEETQYF; DNA: TGTGCCAGCAGCTTGCTAGAAGAGACCCAGTACTTC
size: .; J: TRBJ2-2; D: TRBD1; V: TRBV29-1; CDR3: CSVDLGQGATGELFF; DNA: TGCAGCGTTGATTTGGGACAGGGGGCTACCGGGGAGCTGTTTTTT
size: .; J: TRBJ2-1; D: TRBD2; V: TRBV30; CDR3: CAWSLGRALPNEQFF; DNA: TGTGCCTGGAGTTTGGGGAGGGCCCTCCCCAATGAGCAGTTCTTC
size: .; J: TRBJ2-4; D: .; V: TRBV7-9; CDR3: CASSRPQGAKNIQYF; DNA: TGTGCCAGCAGCCGCCCGCAGGGAGCCAAAAACATTCAGTACTTC
size: .; J: TRBJ1-1; D: .; V: TRBV19; CDR3: CASSIRRSTEAFF; DNA: TGTGCCAGTAGTATAAGGAGATCGACTGAAGCTTTCTTT
size: .; J: TRBJ1-1; D: TRBD1; V: TRBV6-6; CDR3: CASSQDRGQTEAFF; DNA: TGTGCCAGCAGTCAGGACAGGGGCCAAACTGAAGCTTTCTTT
size: .; J: TRBJ1-5; D: TRBD1; V: TRBV15; CDR3: CATSISIGGRQPQHF; DNA: TGTGCCACCAGCATTTCTATAGGGGGCCGTCAGCCCCAGCATTTT
size: .; J: TRBJ2-3; D: .; V: TRBV5-1; CDR3: CASSLGVGTLTDTQYF; DNA: TGCGCCAGCAGCCTGGGGGTCGGGACACTCACAGATACGCAGTATTTT
size: .; J: TRBJ1-4; D: TRBD1; V: TRBV7-2; CDR3: CASSLEQGVGEKLFF; DNA: TGTGCCAGCAGCTTAGAACAGGGGGTAGGGGAAAAACTGTTTTTT